The clone carrying this T cell receptor (beta chain) has at least ten counts. The target antigen is unknown. Trimming pared 1 base from V and 8 bases from J, leaving 6 bases between. The CDR3 length is 12 residues. Germline CDR1 SGHTA, CDR2 FQGNSA. The source of the sample is a study of human T cells and chemical hapten exposure. Study-wide background: Doses of diphenylcyclopropenone went to the patients' scalps weekly throughout the approximately 22-week study. Study results and caveats: Among TCRs, those above 1 in 1000 frequency were unaffected by DPC sensitization.

TCRdb re-derived calls from the RACE reads in MiXCR, one entry per CDR3 protein. The table records 250,000 to 300,000 distinct CDR3 sequences, roughly 7.7% of them present only once. Time point reported: pre-sensitization, week 0. Treatment meaning: therapeutic diphenylcyclopropenone sensitization with weekly scalp DPC. Whole blood that had not been fractionated was the source of extracted total RNA. The receptor was derived from a man between 18 and 35 years old with alopecia areata. Some clones in this sample may be carry-over from other donors' samples. This chain connects TRBV7-2 to TRBJ2-1; D remains ambiguous. The material sequenced was whole blood, taken in connection with sensitization to the hapten diphenylcyclopropenone (DPC). The CDR3 is CASSLVAYEQFF. The CDR3 bases are TGTGCCAGCAGCTTAGTGGCATATGAGCAGTTCTTC.